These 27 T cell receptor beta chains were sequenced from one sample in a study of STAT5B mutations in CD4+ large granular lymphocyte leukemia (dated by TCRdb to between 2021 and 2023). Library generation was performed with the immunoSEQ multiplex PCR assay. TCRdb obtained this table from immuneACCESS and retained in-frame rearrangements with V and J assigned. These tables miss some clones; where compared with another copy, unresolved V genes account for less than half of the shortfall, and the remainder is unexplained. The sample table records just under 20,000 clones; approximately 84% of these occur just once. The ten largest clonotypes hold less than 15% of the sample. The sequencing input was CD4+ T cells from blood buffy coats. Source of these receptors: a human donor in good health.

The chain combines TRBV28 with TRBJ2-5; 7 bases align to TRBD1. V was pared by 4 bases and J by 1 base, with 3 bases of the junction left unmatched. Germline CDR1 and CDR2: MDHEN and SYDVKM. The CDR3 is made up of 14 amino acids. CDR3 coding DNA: TGTGCCAGCAGTTACGACAGGGCCCAAGAGACCCAGTACTTC. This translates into CASSYDRAQETQYF.

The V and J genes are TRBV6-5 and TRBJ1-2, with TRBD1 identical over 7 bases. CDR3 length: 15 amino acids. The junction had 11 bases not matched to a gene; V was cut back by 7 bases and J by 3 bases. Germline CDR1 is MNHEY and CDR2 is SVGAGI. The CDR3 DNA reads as TGTGCCAGCACTATCAGGGGGGCGCAGGACTATGGCTACACCTTC. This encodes CASTIRGAQDYGYTF.

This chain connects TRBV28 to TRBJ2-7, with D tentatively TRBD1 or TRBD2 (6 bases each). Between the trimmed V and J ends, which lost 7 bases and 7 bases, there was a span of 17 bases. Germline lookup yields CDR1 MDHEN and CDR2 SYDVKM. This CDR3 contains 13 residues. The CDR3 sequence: CASILRGAREQYF. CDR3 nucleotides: TGTGCCAGCATCCTAAGGGGGGCGCGGGAGCAGTACTTC.

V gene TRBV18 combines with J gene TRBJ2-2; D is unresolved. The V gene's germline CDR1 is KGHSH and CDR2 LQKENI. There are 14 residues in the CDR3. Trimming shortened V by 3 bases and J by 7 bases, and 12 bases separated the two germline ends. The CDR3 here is CASSPTGPGGELFF. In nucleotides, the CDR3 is TGTGCCAGCTCACCTACCGGCCCAGGCGGGGAGCTGTTTTTT. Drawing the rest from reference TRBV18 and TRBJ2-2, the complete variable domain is NAGVMQNPRHLVRRRGQEARLRCSPMKGHSHVYWYRQLPEEGLKFMVYLQKENIIDESGMPKERFSAEFPKEGPSILRIQQVVRGDSAAYFCASSPTGPGGELFFGEGSRLTVL.

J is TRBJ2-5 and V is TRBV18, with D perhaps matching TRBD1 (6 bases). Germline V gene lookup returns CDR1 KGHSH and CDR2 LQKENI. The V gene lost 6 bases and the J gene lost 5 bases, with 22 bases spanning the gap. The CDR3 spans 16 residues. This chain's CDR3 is CASSQNPPQGGETQYF. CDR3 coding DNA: TGTGCCAGCTCCCAGAACCCCCCACAGGGCGGGGAGACCCAGTACTTC.

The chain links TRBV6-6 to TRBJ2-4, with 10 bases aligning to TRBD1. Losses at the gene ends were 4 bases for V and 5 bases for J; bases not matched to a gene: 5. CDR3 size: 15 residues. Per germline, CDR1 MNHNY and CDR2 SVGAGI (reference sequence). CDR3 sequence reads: CASSSDRGRQNIQYF. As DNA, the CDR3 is TGTGCCAGCAGTTCAGACAGGGGGCGGCAAAACATTCAGTACTTC.

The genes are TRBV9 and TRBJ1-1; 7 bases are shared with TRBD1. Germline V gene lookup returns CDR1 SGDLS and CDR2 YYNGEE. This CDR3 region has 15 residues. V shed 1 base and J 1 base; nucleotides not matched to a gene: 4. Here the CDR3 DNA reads TGTGCCAGCAGCGTACAGGGGGTAGAGAACACTGAAGCTTTCTTT. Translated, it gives CASSVQGVENTEAFF.

The CDR3 sequence: CAWSVRGAGYTF. In DNA, the CDR3 is TGTGCCTGGAGTGTACGGGGTGCTGGCTACACCTTC. This chain uses TRBV30 with TRBJ1-2; unclear D gene. The germline V and J ends were trimmed by 0 bases and 7 bases, with 9 bases remaining between them. Germline lookup yields CDR1 GTSNPN and CDR2 SVGIG (reference sequence). The CDR3 runs to 12 residues.

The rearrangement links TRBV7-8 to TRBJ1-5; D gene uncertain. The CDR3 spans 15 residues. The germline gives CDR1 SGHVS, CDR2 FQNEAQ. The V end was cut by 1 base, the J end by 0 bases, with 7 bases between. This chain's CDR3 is CASSLGGYSNQPQHF. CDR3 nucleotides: TGTGCCAGCAGCTTAGGGGGTTATAGCAATCAGCCCCAGCATTTT.

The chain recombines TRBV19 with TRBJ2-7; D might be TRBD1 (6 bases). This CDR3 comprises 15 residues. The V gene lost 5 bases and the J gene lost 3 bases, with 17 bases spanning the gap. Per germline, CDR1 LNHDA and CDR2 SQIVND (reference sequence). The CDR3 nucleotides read TGTGCCAGTAGTTCCCACGAGGCAGGGGTCTACGAGCAGTACTTC. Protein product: CASSSHEAGVYEQYF. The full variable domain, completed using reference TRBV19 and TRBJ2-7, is DGGITQSPKYLFRKEGQNVTLSCEQNLNHDAMYWYRQDPGQGLRLIYYSQIVNDFQKGDIAEGYSVSREKKESFPLTVTSAQKNPTAFYLCASSSHEAGVYEQYFGPGTRLTVT.

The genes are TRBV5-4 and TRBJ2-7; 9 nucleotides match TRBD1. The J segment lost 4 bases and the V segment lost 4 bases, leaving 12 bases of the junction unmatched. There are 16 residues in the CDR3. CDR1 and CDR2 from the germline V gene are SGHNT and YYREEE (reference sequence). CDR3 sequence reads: CASSPPGTGSSYEQYF. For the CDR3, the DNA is TGTGCCAGCAGCCCCCCCGGGACAGGGAGTTCGTACGAGCAGTACTTC.

The CDR3 sequence: CASSITDLNYGYTF. The CDR3 nucleotides are TGTGCCAGTAGTATAACCGATTTAAACTATGGCTACACCTTC. The rearrangement links TRBV19 to TRBJ1-2; D not certain. CDR1 and CDR2 from the germline V gene are LNHDA and SQIVND (reference sequence). CDR3 length: 14 amino acids. V lost 2 bases and J 2 bases, leaving 9 bases between the germline ends.

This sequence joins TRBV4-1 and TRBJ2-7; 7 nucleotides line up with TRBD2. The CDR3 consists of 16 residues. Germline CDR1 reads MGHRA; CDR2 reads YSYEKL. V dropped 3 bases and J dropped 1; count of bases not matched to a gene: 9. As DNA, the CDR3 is TGCGCCAGCAGCCATCGAACACTAGCGCCTTCCTACGAGCAGTACTTC. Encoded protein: CASSHRTLAPSYEQYF.

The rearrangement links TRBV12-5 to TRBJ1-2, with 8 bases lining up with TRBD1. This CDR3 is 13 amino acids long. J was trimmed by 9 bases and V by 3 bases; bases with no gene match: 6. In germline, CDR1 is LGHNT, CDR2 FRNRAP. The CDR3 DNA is TGTGCTAGTGGTTTCTCGACAGGGGAGAGCTACACCTTC. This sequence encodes CASGFSTGESYTF.

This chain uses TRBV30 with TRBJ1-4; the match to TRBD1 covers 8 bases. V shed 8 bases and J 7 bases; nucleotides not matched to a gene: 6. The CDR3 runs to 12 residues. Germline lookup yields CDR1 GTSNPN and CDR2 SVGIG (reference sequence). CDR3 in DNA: TGTGCCGGCAGGGGGCAAAGTGAAAAACTGTTTTTT. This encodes CAGRGQSEKLFF.

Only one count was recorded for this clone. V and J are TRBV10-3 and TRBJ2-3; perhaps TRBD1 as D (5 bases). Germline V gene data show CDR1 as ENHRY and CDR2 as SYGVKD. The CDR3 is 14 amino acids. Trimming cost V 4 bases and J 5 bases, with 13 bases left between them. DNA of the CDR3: TGTGCCATCAGTGGGCAGGGCCCTGGAGATACGCAGTATTTT. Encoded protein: CAISGQGPGDTQYF.

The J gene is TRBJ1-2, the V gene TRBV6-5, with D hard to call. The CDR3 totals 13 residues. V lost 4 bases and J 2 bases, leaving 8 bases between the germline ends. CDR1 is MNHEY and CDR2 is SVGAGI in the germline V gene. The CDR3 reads CASSLNRNYGYTF. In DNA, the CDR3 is TGTGCCAGCAGTTTAAACAGAAACTATGGCTACACCTTC.

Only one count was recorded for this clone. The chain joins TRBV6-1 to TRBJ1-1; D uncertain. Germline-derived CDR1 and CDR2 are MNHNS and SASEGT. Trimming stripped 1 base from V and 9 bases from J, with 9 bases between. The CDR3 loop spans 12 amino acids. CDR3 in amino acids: CASSEGRPKAFF. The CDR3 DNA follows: TGTGCCAGCAGTGAAGGACGCCCGAAAGCTTTCTTT.

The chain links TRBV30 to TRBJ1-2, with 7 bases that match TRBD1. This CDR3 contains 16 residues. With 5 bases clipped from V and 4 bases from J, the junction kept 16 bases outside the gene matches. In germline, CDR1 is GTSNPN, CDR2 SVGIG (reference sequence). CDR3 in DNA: TGTGCCTGGGTTCCTTTATCTCGTGGGGACAGCTATGGCTACACCTTC. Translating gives CAWVPLSRGDSYGYTF.

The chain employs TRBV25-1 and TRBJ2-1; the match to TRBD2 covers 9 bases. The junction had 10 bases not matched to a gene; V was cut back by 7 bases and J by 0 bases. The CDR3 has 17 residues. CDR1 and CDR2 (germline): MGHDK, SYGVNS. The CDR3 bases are TGTGCCAGCACTACTAGCGGGCGAGGGGGCTCCTACAATGAGCAGTTCTTC. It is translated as CASTTSGRGGSYNEQFF.

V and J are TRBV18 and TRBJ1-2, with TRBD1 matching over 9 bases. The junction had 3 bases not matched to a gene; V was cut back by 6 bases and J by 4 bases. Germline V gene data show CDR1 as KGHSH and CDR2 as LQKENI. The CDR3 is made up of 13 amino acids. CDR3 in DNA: TGTGCCAGCTCCCGGACAGGGGCCTATGGCTACACCTTC. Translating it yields CASSRTGAYGYTF.

As DNA, the CDR3 is TGTGCCAGCAGTCCGACGACCTTGAACACTGAAGCTTTCTTT. Encoded protein: CASSPTTLNTEAFF. The V gene is TRBV2, the J gene TRBJ1-1, with D uncertain. With 5 bases removed from V and 0 bases from J, the gap between germline ends came to 10 bases. Per the germline V gene, CDR1 is SNHLY and CDR2 is FYNNEI. The CDR3 contains 14 residues.

The CDR3 protein is CAWSVSGSGTGELFF. In nucleotides, the CDR3 is TGTGCCTGGAGTGTTAGCGGGAGCGGCACCGGGGAGCTGTTTTTT. V gene TRBV30 combines with J gene TRBJ2-2; 9 bases are a match to TRBD2. V gave up 0 bases and J gave up 4 bases; unmatched junction bases: 3. The germline CDR1 and CDR2 sequences are GTSNPN and SVGIG (reference sequence). The CDR3 loop spans 15 amino acids.

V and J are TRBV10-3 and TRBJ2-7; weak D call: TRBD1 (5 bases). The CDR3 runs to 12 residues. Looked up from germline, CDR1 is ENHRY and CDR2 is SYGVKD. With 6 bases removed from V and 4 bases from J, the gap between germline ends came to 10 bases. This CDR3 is CAISPGIYEQYF. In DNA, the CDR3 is TGTGCCATCAGCCCAGGGATTTACGAGCAGTACTTC.

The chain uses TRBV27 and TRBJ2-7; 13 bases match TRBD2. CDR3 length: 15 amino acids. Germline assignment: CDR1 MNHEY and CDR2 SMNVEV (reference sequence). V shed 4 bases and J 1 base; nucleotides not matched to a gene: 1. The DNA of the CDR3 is TGTGCCAGCAGTTCACTAGCGGGAGGGTCCTACGAGCAGTACTTC. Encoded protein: CASSSLAGGSYEQYF.

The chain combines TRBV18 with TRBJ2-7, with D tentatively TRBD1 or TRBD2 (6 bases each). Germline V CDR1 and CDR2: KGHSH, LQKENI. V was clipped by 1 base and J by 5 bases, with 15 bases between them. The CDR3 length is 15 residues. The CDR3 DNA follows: TGTGCCAGCTCACCACAGGGGGGCAGGGCCCACGAGCAGTACTTC. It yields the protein CASSPQGGRAHEQYF.

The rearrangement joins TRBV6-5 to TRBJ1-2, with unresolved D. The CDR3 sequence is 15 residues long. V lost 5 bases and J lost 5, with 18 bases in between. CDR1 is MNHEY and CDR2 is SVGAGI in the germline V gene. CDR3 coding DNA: TGTGCCAGCAGTCCGCAGACCCGGCTGACTTATGGCTACACCTTC. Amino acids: CASSPQTRLTYGYTF.